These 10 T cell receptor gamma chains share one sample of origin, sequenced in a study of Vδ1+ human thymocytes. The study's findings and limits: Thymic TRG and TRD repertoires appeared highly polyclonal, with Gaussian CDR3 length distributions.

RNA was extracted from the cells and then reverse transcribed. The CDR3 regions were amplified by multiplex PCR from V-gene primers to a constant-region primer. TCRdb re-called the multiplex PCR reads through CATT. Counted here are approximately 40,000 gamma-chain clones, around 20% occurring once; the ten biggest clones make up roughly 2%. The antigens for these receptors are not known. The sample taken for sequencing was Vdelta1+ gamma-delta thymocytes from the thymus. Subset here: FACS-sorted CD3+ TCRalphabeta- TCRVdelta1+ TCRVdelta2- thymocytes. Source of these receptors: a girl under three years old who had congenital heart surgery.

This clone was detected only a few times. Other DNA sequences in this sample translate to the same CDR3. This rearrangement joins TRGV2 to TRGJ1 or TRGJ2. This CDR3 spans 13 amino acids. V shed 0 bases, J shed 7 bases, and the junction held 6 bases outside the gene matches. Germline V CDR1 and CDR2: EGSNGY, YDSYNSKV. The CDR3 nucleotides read TGTGCCACCTGGGACGGGCAGCGGTATAAGAAACTCTTT. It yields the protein CATWDGQRYKKLF.

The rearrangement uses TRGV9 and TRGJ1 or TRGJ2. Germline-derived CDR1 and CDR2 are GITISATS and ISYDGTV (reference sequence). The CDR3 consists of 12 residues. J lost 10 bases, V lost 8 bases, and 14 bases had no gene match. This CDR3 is CALSLHRGKKLF. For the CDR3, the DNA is TGTGCCTTGTCCCTTCACAGGGGAAAGAAACTCTTT.

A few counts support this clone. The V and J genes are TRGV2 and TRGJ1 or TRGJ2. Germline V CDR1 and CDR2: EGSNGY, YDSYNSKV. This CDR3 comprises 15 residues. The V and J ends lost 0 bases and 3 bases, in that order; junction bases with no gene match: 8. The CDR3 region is CATWDGLESYYKKLF. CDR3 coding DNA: TGTGCCACCTGGGACGGGCTGGAGTCTTATTATAAGAAACTCTTT.

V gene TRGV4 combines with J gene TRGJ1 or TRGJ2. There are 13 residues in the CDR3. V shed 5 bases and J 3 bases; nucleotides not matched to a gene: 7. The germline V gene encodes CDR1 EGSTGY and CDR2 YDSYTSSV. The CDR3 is CATWVRSYYKKLF. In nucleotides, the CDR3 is TGTGCCACCTGGGTACGCTCTTATTATAAGAAACTCTTT.

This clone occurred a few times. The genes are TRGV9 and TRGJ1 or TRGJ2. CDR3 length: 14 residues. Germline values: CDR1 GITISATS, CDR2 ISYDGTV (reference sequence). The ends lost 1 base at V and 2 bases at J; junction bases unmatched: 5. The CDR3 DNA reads TGTGCCTTGTGGGAGGTATGGGATTATTATAAGAAACTCTTT. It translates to CALWEVWDYYKKLF.

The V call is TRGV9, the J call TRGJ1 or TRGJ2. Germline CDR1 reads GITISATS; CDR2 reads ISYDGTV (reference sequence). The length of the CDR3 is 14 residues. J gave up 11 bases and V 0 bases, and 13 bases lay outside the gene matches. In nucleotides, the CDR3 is TGTGCCTTGTGGGAGGTGCAATCCACAGGAGAGAAACTCTTT. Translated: CALWEVQSTGEKLF.

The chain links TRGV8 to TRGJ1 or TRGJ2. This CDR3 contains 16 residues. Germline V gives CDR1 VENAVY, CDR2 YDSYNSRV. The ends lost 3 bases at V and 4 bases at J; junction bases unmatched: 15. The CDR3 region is CATWDLPGGQYYKKLF. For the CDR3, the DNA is TGTGCCACCTGGGATCTACCCGGGGGCCAATATTATAAGAAACTCTTT.

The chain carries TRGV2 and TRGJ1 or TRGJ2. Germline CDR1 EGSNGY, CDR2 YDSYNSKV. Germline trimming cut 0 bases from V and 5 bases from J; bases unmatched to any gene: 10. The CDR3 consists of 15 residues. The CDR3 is CATWDGPWLNYKKLF. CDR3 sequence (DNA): TGTGCCACCTGGGACGGGCCGTGGCTGAATTATAAGAAACTCTTT.

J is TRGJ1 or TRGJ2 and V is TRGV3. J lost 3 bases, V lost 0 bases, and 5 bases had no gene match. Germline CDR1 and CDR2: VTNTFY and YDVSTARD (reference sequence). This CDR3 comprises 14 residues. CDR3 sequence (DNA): TGTGCCACCTGGGACAGGTCATCTTATTATAAGAAACTCTTT. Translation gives CATWDRSSYYKKLF.

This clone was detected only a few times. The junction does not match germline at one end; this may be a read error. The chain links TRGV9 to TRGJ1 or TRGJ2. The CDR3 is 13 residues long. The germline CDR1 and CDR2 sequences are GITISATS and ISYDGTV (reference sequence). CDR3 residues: CALWEVNYYRKLF. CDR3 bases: TGTGCCTTGTGGGAGGTGAACTATTATAGGAAACTCTTT.